The 11 T cell receptor beta chains below come from one sample, sequenced in a study of CD8+CD57+ T cells in acquired aplastic anemia. Both TCR beta VDJ combination and CDR3 sequence profiling were carried out. Genomic DNA was the template for this profiling. TCRdb reprocessed the reads via MiXCR and lists one record per CDR3 protein. The sample has 350,000 to 450,000 distinct CDR3 sequences; 55% to 75% are singletons. The sample comprised sorted CD4+, CD8+, or CD8+CD57+ T cells (not recorded which) from PBMCs. Source of these receptors: a human donor in good health, serving as a control.

This clonotype was seen at least ten times. The V call is TRBV30, the J call TRBJ2-7, with D perhaps assigned TRBD1 or TRBD2 (5 bases each). Per the germline V gene, CDR1 is GTSNPN and CDR2 is SVGIG (reference sequence). CDR3 length: 13 residues. V gave up 2 bases and J gave up 2 bases, with 10 bases separating them. DNA for the CDR3: TGTGCCTGGAGTAGGGACCTACCCTACGAGCAGTACTTC. This translates into CAWSRDLPYEQYF.

The rearrangement joins TRBV20-1 to TRBJ2-5; 9 bases fit TRBD2. Germline V lookup: CDR1 DFQATT, CDR2 SNEGSKA (reference sequence). V shed 4 bases and J 2 bases; nucleotides not matched to a gene: 8. The CDR3 has 15 amino acids. CDR3: CSATGPLAGQETQYF. CDR3 DNA sequence: TGCAGTGCTACTGGCCCGCTAGCGGGGCAAGAGACCCAGTACTTC.

Only one count was recorded for this clonotype. No conserved phenylalanine or tryptophan is present at the end of the CDR3, so a read error is the likely explanation. No DNA is shown, since the ends of the CDR3 on it are uncertain; the CDR3 is the one TCRdb lists. The chain combines TRBV9 with TRBJ1-1; the table's TRBD1 call for D was not verified on the DNA. Germline-derived CDR1 and CDR2 are SGDLS and YYNGEE. The CDR3 is 11 residues long, ends included. CDR3 loop: CASSLSGDGFL.

This chain connects TRBV10-3 to TRBJ2-1; 9 positions match TRBD1. Germline CDR1 ENHRY, CDR2 SYGVKD. Trimming took 8 bases from V and 6 from J; bases not matched to a gene: 8. The CDR3 runs 14 residues. The CDR3 loop is CAIAGTGYTNEQFF. The CDR3 region has the DNA TGTGCCATCGCCGGGACAGGGTATACCAATGAGCAGTTCTTC.

The table lists this clonotype with many counts. The chain links TRBV7-2 to TRBJ1-2, with 8 bases fitting TRBD1. Trimming cost V 5 bases and J 6 bases; bases outside gene matches: 8. The CDR3 is made up of 14 amino acids. The germline CDR1 and CDR2 sequences are SGHTA and FQGNSA. The chain's CDR3 is CASSDRQGNDGYTF. The CDR3 DNA follows: TGTGCCAGCAGCGACCGACAGGGGAACGATGGCTACACCTTC.

A note on this clonotype: One junction end disagrees with the germline gene, perhaps due to a read error. This chain connects TRBV7-2 to TRBJ2-7; 7 bases map to TRBD1. Germline CDR1 and CDR2: SGHTA and FQGNSA. This CDR3 has 13 amino acids. As DNA, the CDR3 is TGTGCCAGCAGCACTGACAGGGATCACCCGCAGCACTTT. Translating gives CASSTDRDHPQHF.

This sequence joins TRBV24-1 and TRBJ2-3; possibly TRBD1 for D (6 bases). V lost 4 bases and J lost 2, with 15 bases in between. The CDR3 covers 16 residues. Looked up from germline, CDR1 is KGHDR and CDR2 is SFDVKD. CDR3 residues: CATSDLSGQNTDTQYF. CDR3 coding DNA: TGTGCCACCAGTGACCTCTCCGGACAGAACACAGATACGCAGTATTTT.

On this clonotype itself: The junction departs from the called germline gene at one end, perhaps through a read error. The chain uses TRBV7-2 and TRBJ2-7; tentative D call: TRBD2 (5 bases). This CDR3 is built from 14 residues. Looked up from germline, CDR1 is SGHTA and CDR2 is FQGNSA. CDR3 amino acids: CASSLARLIWEQYF. CDR3 coding DNA: TGTGCCAGCAGCTTAGCGAGGCTGATCTGGGAGCAATACTTC.

Note on this clonotype: No conserved phenylalanine or tryptophan is present at the end of the CDR3, so a read error is the likely explanation. The DNA is left out, because the CDR3 cannot be placed on it with certainty; the CDR3 is given as TCRdb lists it. The rearrangement links TRBV7-2 to TRBJ1-2; the DNA was not used to check the table's D call, TRBD1. Germline V CDR1 and CDR2: SGHTA, FQGNSA. The CDR3 has 13 residues if both end residues are counted. CDR3 sequence: CASSFPGRGASYD.

In its sample, this clonotype was seen once. An end of the junction differs from the germline gene, which may be a read error. V and J are TRBV20-1 and TRBJ1-1, with D unclear. The CDR3 runs 11 residues. Germline lookup yields CDR1 DFQATT and CDR2 SNEGSKA (reference sequence). The CDR3 spells CSAREETDTLF. The CDR3 DNA reads TGCAGTGCTAGAGAAGAGACTGATACGCTCTTT.

CDR3: CSARDPGGHSNSPLHF. The CDR3 DNA follows: TGCAGTGCTAGAGATCCGGGGGGACACAGCAATTCACCCCTCCACTTT. The chain is built from TRBV20-1 and TRBJ1-6; a possible D gene is TRBD1 (6 bases). The germline gives CDR1 DFQATT, CDR2 SNEGSKA (reference sequence). V was pared by 0 bases and J by 7 bases, with 16 bases between. There are 16 residues in the CDR3.